The 17 T cell receptor beta chains in this list originate from one sample, sequenced in a study of blood T cell repertoires in COVID-19. Measured with immunoSEQ multiplex PCR; TCRdb has only the in-frame clones, and not every one. The sample comprises a few hundred thousand clones, 89% of which are singletons, and 3.5% to 5.5% rests with the top ten. Sequenced material: peripheral blood. The receptors shown here come from a woman between 40 and 50 years old who had recovered from COVID-19.

The chain uses TRBV7-9 and TRBJ1-2; no clear D gene. The CDR3 covers 13 residues. CDR1 SEHNR and CDR2 FQNEAQ come from the germline V gene (reference sequence). Trimming left V 3 bases short and J 6 bases short, with 11 bases between. The CDR3 reads CASSFSLLDGYTF. The DNA of the CDR3 is TGTGCCAGCAGCTTTTCACTCCTAGATGGCTACACCTTC. Using reference TRBV7-9 and TRBJ1-2 for the parts outside the CDR3, the full variable domain is DTGVSQNPRHKITKRGQNVTFRCDPISEHNRLYWYRQTLGQGPEFLTYFQNEAQLEKSRLLSDRFSAERPKGSFSTLEIQRTEQGDSAMYLCASSFSLLDGYTFGSGTRLTVV.

The chain employs TRBV24-1 and TRBJ2-2, with TRBD1 matching over 9 bases. The ends lost 10 bases at V and 7 bases at J; junction bases unmatched: 18. Per germline, CDR1 KGHDR and CDR2 SFDVKD. The CDR3 has 17 amino acids. CDR3 sequence (DNA): TGTGCCACGGCCCTACCCGGGACAGGGAAGCGTGGCGGGGAGCTGTTTTTT. Protein: CATALPGTGKRGGELFF.

Here the CDR3 reads CATGRTGEGYTF. The CDR3, as DNA: TGTGCCACTGGACGGACAGGGGAAGGCTACACCTTC. This sequence joins TRBV2 and TRBJ1-2; 9 nucleotides agree with TRBD1. V gave up 10 bases and J gave up 8 bases; unmatched junction bases: 8. The germline V gene encodes CDR1 SNHLY and CDR2 FYNNEI. The CDR3 is made up of 12 amino acids.

The V and J genes are TRBV3-1 (or the pseudogene TRBV3-2) and TRBJ2-5, with 7 bases matching TRBD2. CDR1 is LGHDT and CDR2 is YNNKEL in the germline V gene (reference sequence). The ends lost 4 bases at V and 4 bases at J; junction bases unmatched: 6. The CDR3 totals 14 residues. Here the CDR3 reads CASSLAGVLETQYF. The DNA for the CDR3 is TGTGCCAGCAGCCTTGCGGGGGTTCTAGAGACCCAGTACTTC.

The chain combines TRBV2 with TRBJ2-3, with D unresolved. Germline V gives CDR1 SNHLY, CDR2 FYNNEI. This CDR3 is 12 amino acids long. V dropped 6 bases and J dropped 0 bases, with 4 bases sitting between them. The CDR3 DNA is TGTGCCAGCAGCGTTAGCACAGATACGCAGTATTTT. As protein: CASSVSTDTQYF.

The rearrangement uses TRBV19 and TRBJ2-3; 10 nucleotides line up with TRBD2. Losses at the gene ends were 6 bases for V and 7 bases for J; bases not matched to a gene: 13. Germline V gene data show CDR1 as LNHDA and CDR2 as SQIVND (reference sequence). The CDR3 consists of 16 residues. CDR3 sequence: CASRAWGSGGAHTQYF. The DNA of the CDR3 is TGTGCCAGTAGGGCCTGGGGGAGCGGGGGGGCACATACGCAGTATTTT.

In this sample, this clone turned up once. This chain uses TRBV4-2 with TRBJ1-4; D is unclear. V gave up 3 bases and J gave up 4 bases, with 12 bases separating them. This CDR3 contains 15 residues. The germline V gene encodes CDR1 LGHNA and CDR2 YNFKEQ. The chain's CDR3 is CASSHEAEVNEKLFF. CDR3 coding DNA: TGTGCCAGCAGCCACGAGGCTGAAGTTAATGAAAAACTGTTTTTT.

The chain is built from TRBV6-5 and TRBJ1-2; unclear D gene. V was trimmed by 6 bases and J by 8 bases, leaving 10 bases between them. The germline V gene encodes CDR1 MNHEY and CDR2 SVGAGI. The CDR3 has 11 residues. The CDR3 loop reads CASSLTRGYTF. The CDR3 nucleotides read TGTGCCAGCAGCCTAACGCGAGGCTACACCTTC.

The chain links TRBV7-8 to TRBJ1-5; D not resolved. Germline lookup yields CDR1 SGHVS and CDR2 FQNEAQ. Trimming pared 5 bases from V and 0 bases from J, leaving 17 bases between. CDR3 length equals 17 residues. CDR3 in DNA: TGTGCCAGCAGCCCTGGTACGTCACTTTATAGCAATCAGCCCCAGCATTTT. As protein: CASSPGTSLYSNQPQHF.

The V and J genes are TRBV9 and TRBJ2-2; tentative D call: TRBD1 (5 bases). CDR3 length: 17 amino acids. From germline, CDR1 is SGDLS and CDR2 YYNGEE. The V end was cut by 1 base, the J end by 4 bases, with 17 bases between. The CDR3 region is CASSVHWQGRGTGELFF. CDR3 coding DNA: TGTGCCAGCAGCGTACATTGGCAGGGCCGTGGCACCGGGGAGCTGTTTTTT.

V gene TRBV6-1 combines with J gene TRBJ1-4, with a weak D call TRBD1 (6 bases). Germline lookup yields CDR1 MNHNS and CDR2 SASEGT. The ends were cut back, 2 bases at V and 12 bases at J, with 13 bases in the middle. The CDR3 loop spans 13 amino acids. The CDR3 sequence: CASSESQGTELFF. CDR3 nucleotide sequence: TGTGCCAGCAGTGAAAGTCAGGGGACGGAACTGTTTTTT.

Worth noting for this clone: The same CDR3 can be traced to other DNA sequences in this sample. The chain joins TRBV12-3 or TRBV12-4 to TRBJ2-3; D call uncertain. V shed 3 bases and J shed 6 bases, with 4 bases lying between them. The CDR3 has 11 amino acids. The DNA for the CDR3 is TGTGCCAGCAGTTTTGGCGATACGCAGTATTTT. Residues: CASSFGDTQYF.

This clone was found a few times. The V and J genes are TRBV2 and TRBJ2-7, with a tentative D call TRBD1 (5 bases). Per germline, CDR1 SNHLY and CDR2 FYNNEI. CDR3 size: 14 residues. V shed 1 base and J shed 3 bases, with 10 bases lying between them. The CDR3 region has the DNA TGTGCCAGCAGTGAAGGTACGCAGGGCTACGAGCAGTACGTC. Amino acid sequence: CASSEGTQGYEQYV.

V usage is TRBV11-3 and J usage is TRBJ2-7, with 8 bases matching TRBD1. The V and J ends lost 6 bases and 3 bases, in that order; junction bases with no gene match: 4. In germline, CDR1 is SGHNT, CDR2 YENEEA. The CDR3 totals 13 residues. The chain's CDR3 is CASSGQGDYEQYV. CDR3 in DNA: TGTGCCAGCAGTGGACAGGGCGACTACGAGCAGTACGTC.

This chain joins TRBV28 and TRBJ2-7, with a tentative D call TRBD2 (6 bases). The V gene lost 5 bases and the J gene lost 2 bases, with 13 bases spanning the gap. Looked up from germline, CDR1 is MDHEN and CDR2 is SYDVKM. The CDR3 runs 14 residues. The CDR3 region is CASSPGDAPYEQYF. The CDR3 nucleotides are TGTGCCAGCAGTCCGGGGGACGCCCCCTACGAGCAGTACTTC. The whole variable domain, remainder taken from reference TRBV28 and TRBJ2-7, is DVKVTQSSRYLVKRTGEKVFLECVQDMDHENMFWYRQDPGLGLRLIYFSYDVKMKEKGDIPEGYSVSREKKERFSLILESASTNQTSMYLCASSPGDAPYEQYFGPGTRLTVT.

This clone came up once. This chain connects TRBV4-3 to TRBJ2-1; D ambiguous. V was clipped by 0 bases and J by 7 bases, with 13 bases between them. CDR1 LGHNA and CDR2 YSLEER come from the germline V gene. This CDR3 is built from 15 residues. The CDR3 spells CASSQDPPLLNEQFF. The DNA of the CDR3 is TGCGCCAGCAGCCAAGATCCCCCCCTACTGAATGAGCAGTTCTTC.

This clone was observed a few times. This chain connects TRBV4-1 to TRBJ1-4, with 9 bases aligning to TRBD1. Germline-derived CDR1 and CDR2 are MGHRA and YSYEKL. V was clipped by 7 bases and J by 8 bases; unmatched bases: 8. CDR3 size: 14 residues. The CDR3 DNA is TGCGCCAGCAAGATGACAGGGGGTGGGGAAAAACTGTTTTTT. It encodes CASKMTGGGEKLFF.